Listed here are 2 T cell receptor beta chains from one sample, sequenced in a study of cytomegalovirus exposure and HLA in healthy donors. PCR involved 60 Vbeta and 13 Jbeta primers. Measured with immunoSEQ multiplex PCR; TCRdb has only the in-frame clones, and not every one. The profile shows over 150,000 clones, roughly four fifths of them singletons. Input material: PBMCs. The source of these receptors is a man between 50 and 59 years old in good health and CMV-seropositive.

The chain carries TRBV23-1 and TRBJ2-5; tentatively, D is TRBD1 (5 bases). TRBV23-1 is treated as an ORF (open reading frame) with a function not yet certain. V was pared by 3 bases and J by 1 base, with 9 bases between. The CDR3 spans 14 residues. DNA for the CDR3: TGCGCCAGCAGTCAGGCAGGGCCCCAAGAGACCCAGTACTTC. Translated, it gives CASSQAGPQETQYF.

The chain uses TRBV7-3 and TRBJ2-2, with 11 bases identical to TRBD2. The CDR3 sequence is 19 residues long. Germline trimming cut 4 bases from V and 3 bases from J; bases unmatched to any gene: 13. Per the germline V gene, CDR1 is SGHTA and CDR2 is FQGTGA. The CDR3 DNA reads as TGTGCCAGCAGCTCTCCTACCTCCCTAGCGGGAGGTTACACCGGGGAGCTGTTTTTT. Protein product: CASSSPTSLAGGYTGELFF.